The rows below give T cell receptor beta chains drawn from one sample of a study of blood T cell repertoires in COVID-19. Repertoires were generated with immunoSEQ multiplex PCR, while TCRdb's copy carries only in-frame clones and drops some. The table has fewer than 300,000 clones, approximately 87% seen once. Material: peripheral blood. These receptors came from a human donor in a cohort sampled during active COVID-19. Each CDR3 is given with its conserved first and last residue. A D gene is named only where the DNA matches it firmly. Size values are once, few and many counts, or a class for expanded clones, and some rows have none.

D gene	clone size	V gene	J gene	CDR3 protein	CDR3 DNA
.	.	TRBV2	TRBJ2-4	CASTPGTYENIQYF	TGTGCCAGCACCCCCGGGACATATGAAAACATTCAGTACTTC
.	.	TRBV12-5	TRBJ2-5	CASGLRVGARGETQYF	TGTGCTAGTGGTTTGAGGGTGGGAGCGAGAGGGGAGACCCAGTACTTC
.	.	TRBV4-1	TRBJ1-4	CASSQLLGQANEKLFF	TGCGCCAGCAGCCAACTACTTGGGCAGGCCAATGAAAAACTGTTTTTT
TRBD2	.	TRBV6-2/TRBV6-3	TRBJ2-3	CASSYGLDTDTQYF	TGTGCCAGCAGTTACGGACTAGACACAGATACGCAGTATTTT
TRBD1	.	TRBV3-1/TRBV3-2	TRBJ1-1	CASSQVRGSNTEAFF	TGTGCCAGCAGCCAAGTCAGGGGGTCGAACACTGAAGCTTTCTTT
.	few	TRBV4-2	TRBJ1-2	CASSQDAWTVYGYTF	TGTGCCAGCAGCCAAGACGCGTGGACAGTTTATGGCTACACCTTC
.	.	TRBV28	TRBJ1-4	CASSPLSPTNEKLFF	TGTGCCAGCAGTCCCCTAAGTCCAACTAATGAAAAACTGTTTTTT
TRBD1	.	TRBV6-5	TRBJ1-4	CASRKKQGSYGKLFF	TGTGCCAGCAGGAAGAAACAGGGGTCCTATGGGAAACTGTTTTTT
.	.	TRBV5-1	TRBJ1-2	CASSLELGVYTF	TGCGCCAGCAGCTTGGAACTTGGAGTCTACACCTTC
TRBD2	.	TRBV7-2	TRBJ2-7	CASSFSGGAYPGEQYF	TGTGCCAGCAGCTTTAGCGGGGGGGCCTATCCCGGCGAGCAGTACTTC
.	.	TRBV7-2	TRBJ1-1	CASSLATRVQNEAFF	TGTGCCAGCAGCTTAGCAACGCGGGTACAGAATGAAGCTTTCTTT
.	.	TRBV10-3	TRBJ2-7	CAISGVSGTYEQYF	TGTGCCATCAGTGGGGTTAGCGGAACCTACGAGCAGTACTTC
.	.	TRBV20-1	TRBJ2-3	CSASGVGDNTDTQYF	TGCAGTGCTAGTGGCGTGGGGGACAACACAGATACGCAGTATTTT
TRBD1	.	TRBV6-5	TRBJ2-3	CASSTRTGADTQYF	TGTGCCAGCAGTACCAGGACAGGGGCAGATACGCAGTATTTT
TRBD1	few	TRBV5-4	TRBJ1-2	CASSLIQNTGGGGYTF	TGTGCCAGCAGCCTAATACAGAATACAGGGGGCGGTGGCTACACCTTC
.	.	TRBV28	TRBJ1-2	CASSRSGDSLIYGYTF	TGTGCCAGCAGTCGGTCAGGTGATTCCCTCATTTATGGCTACACCTTC
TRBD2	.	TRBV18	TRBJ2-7	CASSRLAGVEEQYF	TGTGCCAGCTCAAGACTAGCGGGAGTCGAGGAGCAGTACTTC
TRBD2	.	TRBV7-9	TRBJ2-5	CASSLLSGGAQETQYF	TGTGCCAGCAGCTTACTTAGCGGGGGGGCTCAAGAGACCCAGTACTTC
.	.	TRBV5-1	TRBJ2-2	CASSVGGTNTGELFF	TGCGCCAGCAGCGTAGGAGGAACGAACACCGGGGAGCTGTTTTTT
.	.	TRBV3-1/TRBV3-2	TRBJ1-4	CASSRQLRNEKLFF	TGTGCCAGCAGCCGACAGCTAAGAAATGAAAAACTGTTTTTT
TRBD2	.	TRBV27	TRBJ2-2	CASSLRLAGTNTGELFF	TGTGCCAGCAGTTTACGGCTAGCGGGTACAAACACCGGGGAGCTGTTTTTT
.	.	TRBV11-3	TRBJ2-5	CASSLGGQQETQYF	TGTGCCAGCAGCCTGGGCGGACAGCAAGAGACCCAGTACTTC
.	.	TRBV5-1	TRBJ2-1	CASSLAFTRNNEQFF	TGCGCCAGCAGCTTGGCCTTTACAAGAAACAATGAGCAGTTCTTC
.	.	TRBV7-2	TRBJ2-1	CASRPDPTRNEQFF	TGTGCCAGCAGACCCGACCCGACTAGGAATGAGCAGTTCTTC
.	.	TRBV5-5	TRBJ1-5	CASSLDSFNQPQHF	TGTGCCAGCAGCTTAGACAGTTTCAATCAGCCCCAGCATTTT
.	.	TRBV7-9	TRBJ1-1	CASSPLIEAFF	TGTGCCAGCAGCCCTTTAATTGAAGCTTTCTTT
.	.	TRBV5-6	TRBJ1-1	CASRIGGNTEAFF	TGTGCCAGCAGAATAGGGGGGAACACTGAAGCTTTCTTT
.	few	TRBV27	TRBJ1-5	CASSSFYSNQPQHF	TGTGCCAGCAGTTCCTTTTATAGCAATCAGCCCCAGCATTTT
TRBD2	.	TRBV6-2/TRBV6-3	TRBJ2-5	CASSGTSGVRGETQYF	TGTGCCAGCAGTGGGACTAGCGGGGTTAGGGGAGAGACCCAGTACTTC
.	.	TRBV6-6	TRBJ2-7	CASSQRVHEQYF	TGTGCCAGCAGTCAACGGGTGCACGAGCAGTACTTC
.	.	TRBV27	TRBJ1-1	CASSPSYSYTEAFF	TGTGCCAGCAGTCCCAGTTATTCTTATACTGAAGCTTTCTTT
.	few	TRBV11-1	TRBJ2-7	CASSLGRTLSTYEQYF	TGTGCCAGCAGCTTGGGGCGGACACTATCCACCTACGAGCAGTACTTC
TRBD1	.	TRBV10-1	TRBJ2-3	CASSQDRGLSDTQYF	TGCGCCAGCAGCCAGGACAGGGGGCTAAGCGATACGCAGTATTTT
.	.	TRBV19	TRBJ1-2	CASRPRDGGRFYGYTF	TGTGCCAGTAGGCCCCGGGACGGGGGAAGATTCTATGGCTACACCTTC
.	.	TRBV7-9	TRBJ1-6	CASSLGGANSPLHF	TGTGCCAGCAGCTTAGGCGGTGCTAATTCACCCCTCCACTTT
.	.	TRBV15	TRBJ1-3	CATSRTGFSGNTIYF	TGTGCCACCAGCAGAACAGGGTTCTCTGGAAACACCATATATTTT
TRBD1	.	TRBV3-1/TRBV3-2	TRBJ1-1	CASSQERWGQGLTEAFF	TGTGCCAGCAGCCAAGAGAGGTGGGGACAGGGGCTTACTGAAGCTTTCTTT
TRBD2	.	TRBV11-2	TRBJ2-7	CASSMDGRAYEQYF	TGTGCCAGCAGCATGGATGGGAGGGCCTACGAGCAGTACTTC
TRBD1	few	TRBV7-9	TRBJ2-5	CASSFPTGAETQYF	TGTGCCAGCAGCTTCCCGACAGGGGCAGAGACCCAGTACTTC
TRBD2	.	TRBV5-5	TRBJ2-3	CASSLQSGGPTDTQYF	TGTGCCAGCAGCTTGCAATCGGGAGGGCCCACAGATACGCAGTATTTT
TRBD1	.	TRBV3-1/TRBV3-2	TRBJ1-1	CASSQQGAGLAFF	TGTGCCAGCAGCCAACAGGGGGCCGGTCTGGCTTTCTTT
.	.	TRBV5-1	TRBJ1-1	CASSPLSGQNTEAFF	TGCGCCAGCAGCCCCCTTTCGGGACAGAACACTGAAGCTTTCTTT
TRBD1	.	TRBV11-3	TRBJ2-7	CASSPEDYRGTGFYEQYF	TGTGCCAGCAGCCCAGAAGACTACCGAGGGACAGGCTTTTACGAGCAGTACTTC
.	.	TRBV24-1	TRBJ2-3	CATSTSFSTDTQYF	TGTGCCACCTCAACAAGTTTCAGCACAGATACGCAGTATTTT
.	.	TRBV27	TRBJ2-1	CASSLKSSYNEQFF	TGTGCCAGCAGTTTAAAGAGCTCCTACAATGAGCAGTTCTTC
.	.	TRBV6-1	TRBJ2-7	CASSEYGDNYEQYF	TGTGCCAGCAGTGAATATGGGGACAATTACGAGCAGTACTTC
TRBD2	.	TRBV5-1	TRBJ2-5	CASSFGTSAMETQYF	TGCGCCAGCAGCTTTGGGACTAGCGCCATGGAGACCCAGTACTTC
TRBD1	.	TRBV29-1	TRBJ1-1	CSVATGGFGAEAFF	TGCAGCGTAGCTACAGGGGGATTCGGCGCTGAAGCTTTCTTT
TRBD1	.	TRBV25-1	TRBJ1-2	CASSGYRGLNYGYTF	TGTGCCAGCAGTGGGTACAGGGGGCTTAACTATGGCTACACCTTC
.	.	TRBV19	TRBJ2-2	CASSNGQNTGELFF	TGTGCCAGTAGTAACGGTCAAAACACCGGGGAGCTGTTTTTT
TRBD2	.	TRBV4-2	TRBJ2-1	CASSQEVGPGLAGSGTEQFF	TGTGCCAGCAGCCAAGAAGTGGGGCCGGGACTAGCGGGATCGGGGACCGAGCAGTTCTTC
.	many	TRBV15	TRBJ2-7	CATSRDLGNLGMEQYF	TGTGCCACCAGCAGAGATCTAGGAAACCTCGGGATGGAGCAGTACTTC
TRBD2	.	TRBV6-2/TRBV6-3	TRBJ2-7	CASSYPSDGGRTVKQYF	TGTGCCAGCAGTTACCCTTCCGATGGCGGGAGGACAGTCAAGCAGTACTTC
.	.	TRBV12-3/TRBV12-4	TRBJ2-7	CASSPTTRNEQYF	TGTGCCAGCAGCCCTACCACTAGGAACGAGCAGTACTTC
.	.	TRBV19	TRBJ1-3	CASSQEKTAGNTIYF	TGTGCCAGTAGTCAGGAGAAGACAGCAGGAAACACCATATATTTT
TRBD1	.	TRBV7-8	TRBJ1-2	CASSLGQGYGYTF	TGTGCCAGCAGCTTGGGACAGGGCTATGGCTACACCTTC
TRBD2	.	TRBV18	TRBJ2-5	CASSPGLAFRETQYF	TGTGCCAGCTCACCGGGACTAGCGTTTCGAGAGACCCAGTACTTC
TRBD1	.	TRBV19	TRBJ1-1	CASSSRDSNTEAFF	TGTGCCAGTAGTAGCCGGGACAGCAACACTGAAGCTTTCTTT
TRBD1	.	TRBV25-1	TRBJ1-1	CASRRGQTNTEAFF	TGTGCCAGCAGAAGGGGACAGACGAACACTGAAGCTTTCTTT